The clone carrying this TCR beta chain was seen at least ten times. Its antigen is unidentified. TCRdb independently ran MiXCR on the 5' RACE reads; one entry per CDR3 protein. The data show fewer than 550,000 distinct CDR3 sequences, with roughly 5.2% seen just once and around 3.5% held by the top ten. The CDR3 consists of 16 residues. The germline V gene encodes CDR1 DFQATT and CDR2 SNEGSKA (reference sequence). Trimming removed 2 bases from V and 5 bases from J, with 19 bases in between. The sample comes from a study of CD8 T cells in ankylosing spondylitis. Overall study results and limits: A TCR beta motif made of about 8 highly homologous variants seemed typical of ankylosing spondylitis blood.

The V and J genes are TRBV20-1 and TRBJ2-1; D possibly corresponds to TRBD1 (6 bases). The source of this sequence is a male donor with ankylosing spondylitis. Specimen: blood, either unsorted or a sorted T cell fraction (not recorded which). The CDR3 DNA sequence: TGCAGTGCTAGACATCTCTTTAGGGGGAGAGACAATGAGCAGTTCTTC. It specifies CSARHLFRGRDNEQFF.